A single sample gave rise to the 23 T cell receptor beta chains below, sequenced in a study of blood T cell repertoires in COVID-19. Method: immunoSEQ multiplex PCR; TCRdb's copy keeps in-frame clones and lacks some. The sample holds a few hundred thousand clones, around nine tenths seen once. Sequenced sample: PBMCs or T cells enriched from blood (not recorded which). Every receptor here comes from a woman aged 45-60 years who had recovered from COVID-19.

The CDR3 bases are TGCGCCAGCAGGAGCCGGGACAAAGATTCACCCCTCCACTTT. Its protein product is CASRSRDKDSPLHF. The chain has TRBV5-1 and TRBJ1-6, with D perhaps matching TRBD1 (6 bases). The CDR3 spans 14 residues. V was cut by 5 bases and J by 8 bases, with 14 bases left in between. The germline V gene encodes CDR1 SGHRS and CDR2 YFSETQ.

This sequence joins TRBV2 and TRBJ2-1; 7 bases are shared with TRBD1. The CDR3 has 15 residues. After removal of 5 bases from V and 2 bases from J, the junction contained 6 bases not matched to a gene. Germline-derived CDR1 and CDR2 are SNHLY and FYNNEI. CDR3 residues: CASSTTGVAYNEQFF. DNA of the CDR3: TGTGCCAGCAGTACTACAGGGGTCGCCTACAATGAGCAGTTCTTC.

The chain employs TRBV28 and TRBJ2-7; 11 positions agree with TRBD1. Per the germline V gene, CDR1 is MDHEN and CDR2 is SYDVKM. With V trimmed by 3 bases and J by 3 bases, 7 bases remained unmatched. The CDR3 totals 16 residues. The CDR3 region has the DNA TGTGCCAGCAGTTTGGACAGGGGGCCGCTAAACTACGAGCAGTACTTC. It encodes CASSLDRGPLNYEQYF.

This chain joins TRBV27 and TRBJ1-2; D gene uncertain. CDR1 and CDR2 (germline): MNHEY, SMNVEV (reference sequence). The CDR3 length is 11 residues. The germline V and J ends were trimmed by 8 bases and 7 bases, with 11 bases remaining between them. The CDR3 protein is CASFNGAGYTF. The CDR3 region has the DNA TGTGCCAGCTTCAACGGTGCTGGCTACACCTTC.

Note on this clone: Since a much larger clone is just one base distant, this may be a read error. DNA for the CDR3: TGTGCCAGCAGCTCTCAGGGGAACTATGGCTACACCTTC. It codes for CASSSQGNYGYTF. V is TRBV7-9 and J is TRBJ1-2; maybe TRBD1 (6 bases). Between the trimmed V and J ends, which lost 4 bases and 2 bases, there was a span of 8 bases. Looked up from germline, CDR1 is SEHNR and CDR2 is FQNEAQ (reference sequence). This CDR3 has 13 residues.

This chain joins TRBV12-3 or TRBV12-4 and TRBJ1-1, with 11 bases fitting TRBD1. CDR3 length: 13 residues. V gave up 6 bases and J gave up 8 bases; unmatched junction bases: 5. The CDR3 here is CASSGTGGAEAFF. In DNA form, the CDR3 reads TGTGCCAGCAGCGGGACAGGGGGTGCAGAAGCTTTCTTT.

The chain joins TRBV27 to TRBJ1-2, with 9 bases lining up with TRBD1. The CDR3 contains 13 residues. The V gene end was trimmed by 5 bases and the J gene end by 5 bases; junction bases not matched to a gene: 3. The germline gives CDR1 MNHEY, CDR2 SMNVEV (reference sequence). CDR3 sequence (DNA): TGTGCCAGCAGTCCGGGACAGGGATATGGCTACACCTTC. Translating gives CASSPGQGYGYTF.

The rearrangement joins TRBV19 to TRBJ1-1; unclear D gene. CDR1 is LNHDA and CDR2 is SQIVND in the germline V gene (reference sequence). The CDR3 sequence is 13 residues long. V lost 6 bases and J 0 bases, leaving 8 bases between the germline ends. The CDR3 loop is CASRLTVNTEAFF. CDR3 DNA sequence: TGTGCCAGTAGACTCACAGTGAACACTGAAGCTTTCTTT.

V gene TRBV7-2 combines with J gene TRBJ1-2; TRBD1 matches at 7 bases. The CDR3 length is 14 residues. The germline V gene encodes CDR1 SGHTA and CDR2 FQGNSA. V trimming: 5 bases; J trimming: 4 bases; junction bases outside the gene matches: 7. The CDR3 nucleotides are TGTGCCAGCAGCCCCTCGGACAGGTCCTATGGCTACACCTTC. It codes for CASSPSDRSYGYTF.

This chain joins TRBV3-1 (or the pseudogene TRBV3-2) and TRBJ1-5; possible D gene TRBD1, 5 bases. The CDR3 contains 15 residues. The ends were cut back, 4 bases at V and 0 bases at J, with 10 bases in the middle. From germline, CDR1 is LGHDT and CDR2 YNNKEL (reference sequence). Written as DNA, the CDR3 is TGTGCCAGCAGCCCGACAGTAGTTAGCAATCAGCCCCAGCATTTT. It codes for CASSPTVVSNQPQHF.

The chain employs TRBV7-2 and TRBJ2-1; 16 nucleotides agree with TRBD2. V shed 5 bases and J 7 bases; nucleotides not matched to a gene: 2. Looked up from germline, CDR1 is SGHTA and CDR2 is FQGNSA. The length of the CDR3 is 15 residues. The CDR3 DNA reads TGTGCCAGCAGCGGGACTAGCGGGGGGGAAAATGAGCAGTTCTTC. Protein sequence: CASSGTSGGENEQFF. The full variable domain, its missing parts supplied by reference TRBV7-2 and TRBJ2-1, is GAGVSQSPSNKVTEKGKDVELRCDPISGHTALYWYRQSLGQGLEFLIYFQGNSAPDKSGLPSDRFSAERTGGSVSTLTIQRTQQEDSAVYLCASSGTSGGENEQFFGPGTRLTVL.

The DNA of the CDR3 is TGTGCCAGCAGCGTAGGACACCTAAGCACAGATACGCAGTATTTT. Its protein is CASSVGHLSTDTQYF. V gene TRBV9 combines with J gene TRBJ2-3; D gene uncertain. Germline lookup yields CDR1 SGDLS and CDR2 YYNGEE. The CDR3 is made up of 15 amino acids. Between the trimmed V and J ends, which lost 0 bases and 0 bases, there was a span of 8 bases.

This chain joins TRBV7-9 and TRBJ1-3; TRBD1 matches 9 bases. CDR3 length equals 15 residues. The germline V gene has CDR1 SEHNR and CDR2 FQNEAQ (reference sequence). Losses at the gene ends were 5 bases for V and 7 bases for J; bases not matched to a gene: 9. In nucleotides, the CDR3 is TGTGCCAGCAGCGCCCGGGACAGGGAATTTAACACCATATATTTT. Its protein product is CASSARDREFNTIYF.

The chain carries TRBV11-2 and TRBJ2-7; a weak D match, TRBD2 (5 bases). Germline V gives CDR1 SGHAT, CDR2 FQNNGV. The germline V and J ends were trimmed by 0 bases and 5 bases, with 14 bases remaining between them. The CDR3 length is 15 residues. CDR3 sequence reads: CASSLEVPGLHEQYF. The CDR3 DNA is TGTGCCAGCAGCTTAGAGGTCCCGGGGTTGCACGAGCAGTACTTC.

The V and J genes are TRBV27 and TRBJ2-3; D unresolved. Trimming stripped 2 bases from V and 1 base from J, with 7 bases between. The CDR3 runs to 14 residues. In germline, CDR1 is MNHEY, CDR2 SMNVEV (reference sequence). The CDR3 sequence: CASSLIVGTDTQYF. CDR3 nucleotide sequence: TGTGCCAGCAGTTTAATCGTCGGCACAGATACGCAGTATTTT.

CDR3 in amino acids: CASSYTPGTVTGELFF. For the CDR3, the DNA is TGTGCCAGCAGTTATACCCCCGGGACAGTAACCGGGGAGCTGTTTTTT. The rearrangement links TRBV6-5 to TRBJ2-2; 7 nucleotides line up with TRBD1. Germline-derived CDR1 and CDR2 are MNHEY and SVGAGI. CDR3 length equals 16 residues. After removal of 3 bases from V and 5 bases from J, the junction contained 9 bases not matched to a gene.

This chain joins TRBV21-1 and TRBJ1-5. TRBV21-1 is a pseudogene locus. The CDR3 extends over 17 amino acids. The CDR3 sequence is CASFIPGGGLGNQPQHF. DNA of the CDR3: TGTGCCAGCTTTATTCCGGGAGGGGGGCTGGGCAATCAGCCCCAGCATTTT.

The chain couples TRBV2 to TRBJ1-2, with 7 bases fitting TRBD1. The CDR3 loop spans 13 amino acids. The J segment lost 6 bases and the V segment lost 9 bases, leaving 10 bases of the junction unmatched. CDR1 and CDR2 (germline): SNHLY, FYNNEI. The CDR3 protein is CAREDREIDGYTF. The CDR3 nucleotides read TGTGCCAGAGAAGACAGGGAGATTGATGGCTACACCTTC.

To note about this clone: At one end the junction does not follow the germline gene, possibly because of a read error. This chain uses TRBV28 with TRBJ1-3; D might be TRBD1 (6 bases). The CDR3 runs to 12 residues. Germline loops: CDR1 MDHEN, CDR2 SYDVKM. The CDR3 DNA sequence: TGTGCCAGCAGTACCGGGACACGAGACTCGGATTTT. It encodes CASSTGTRDSDF.

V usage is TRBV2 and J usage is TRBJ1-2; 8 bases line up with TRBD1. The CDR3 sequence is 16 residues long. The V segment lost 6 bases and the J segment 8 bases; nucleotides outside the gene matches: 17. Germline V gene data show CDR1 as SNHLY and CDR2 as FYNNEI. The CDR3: CASSPPLTGVLGGYTF. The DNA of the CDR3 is TGTGCCAGCAGCCCCCCGCTGACAGGGGTACTCGGGGGCTACACCTTC.

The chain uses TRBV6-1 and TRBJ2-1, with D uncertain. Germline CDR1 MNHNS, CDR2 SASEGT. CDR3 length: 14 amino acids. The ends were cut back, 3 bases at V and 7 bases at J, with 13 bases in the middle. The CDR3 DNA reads TGTGCCAGCAGTGATGAGCCCTGGGCAAATGAGCAGTTCTTC. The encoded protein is CASSDEPWANEQFF.

Here the CDR3 reads CSARAGQTQYF. CDR3 in DNA: TGCAGTGCTAGGGCGGGCCAGACCCAGTACTTC. The chain joins TRBV20-1 to TRBJ2-5, with a tentative D call TRBD2 (5 bases). Per the germline V gene, CDR1 is DFQATT and CDR2 is SNEGSKA (reference sequence). Trimming cost V 3 bases and J 6 bases, with 8 bases left between them. CDR3 size: 11 residues.

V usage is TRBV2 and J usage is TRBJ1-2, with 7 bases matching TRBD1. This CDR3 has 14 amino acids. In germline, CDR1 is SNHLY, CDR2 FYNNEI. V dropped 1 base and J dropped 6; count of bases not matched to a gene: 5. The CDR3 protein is CASSEEVTGDGYTF. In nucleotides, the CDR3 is TGTGCCAGCAGTGAAGAGGTAACAGGGGATGGCTACACCTTC.